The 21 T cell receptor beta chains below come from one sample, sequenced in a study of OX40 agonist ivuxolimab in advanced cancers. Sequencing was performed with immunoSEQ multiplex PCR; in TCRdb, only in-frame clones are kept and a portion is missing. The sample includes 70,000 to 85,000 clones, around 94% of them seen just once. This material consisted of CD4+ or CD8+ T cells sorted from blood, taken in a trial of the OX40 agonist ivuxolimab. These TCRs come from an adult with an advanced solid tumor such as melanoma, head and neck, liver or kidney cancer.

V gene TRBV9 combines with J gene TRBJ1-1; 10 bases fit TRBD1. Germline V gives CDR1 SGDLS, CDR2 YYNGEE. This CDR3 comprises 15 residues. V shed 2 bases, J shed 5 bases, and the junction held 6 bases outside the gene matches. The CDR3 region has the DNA TGTGCCAGCAGCGTCACCGGGACAGGGGTTACTGAAGCTTTCTTT. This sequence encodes CASSVTGTGVTEAFF.

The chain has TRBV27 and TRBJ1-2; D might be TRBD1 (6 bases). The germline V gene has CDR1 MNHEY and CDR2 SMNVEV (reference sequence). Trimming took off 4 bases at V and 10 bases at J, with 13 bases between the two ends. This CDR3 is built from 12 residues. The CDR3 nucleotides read TGTGCCAGCAGTTCCTACAGGGATGACTACACCTTC. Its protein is CASSSYRDDYTF.

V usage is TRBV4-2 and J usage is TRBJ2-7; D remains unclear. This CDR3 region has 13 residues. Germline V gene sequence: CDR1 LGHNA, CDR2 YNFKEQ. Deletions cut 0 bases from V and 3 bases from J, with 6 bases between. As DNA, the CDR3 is TGTGCCAGCAGCCAAGAATTGAACTACGAGCAGTACTTC. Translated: CASSQELNYEQYF.

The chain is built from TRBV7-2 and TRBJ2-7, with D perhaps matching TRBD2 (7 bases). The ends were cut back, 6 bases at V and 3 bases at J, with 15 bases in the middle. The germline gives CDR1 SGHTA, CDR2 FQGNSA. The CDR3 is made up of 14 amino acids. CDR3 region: CASSWGGQIYEQYF. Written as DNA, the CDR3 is TGTGCCAGCAGTTGGGGGGGCCAAATCTACGAGCAGTACTTC.

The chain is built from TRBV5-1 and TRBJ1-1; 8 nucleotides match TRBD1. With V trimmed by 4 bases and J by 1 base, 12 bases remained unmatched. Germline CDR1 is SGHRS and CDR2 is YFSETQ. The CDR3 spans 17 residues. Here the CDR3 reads CASSPVPGQVENTEAFF. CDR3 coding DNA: TGCGCCAGCAGCCCGGTCCCGGGACAGGTGGAGAACACTGAAGCTTTCTTT. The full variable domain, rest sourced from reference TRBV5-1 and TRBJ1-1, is KAGVTQTPRYLIKTRGQQVTLSCSPISGHRSVSWYQQTPGQGLQFLFEYFSETQRNKGNFPGRFSGRQFSNSRSEMNVSTLELGDSALYLCASSPVPGQVENTEAFFGQGTRLTVV.

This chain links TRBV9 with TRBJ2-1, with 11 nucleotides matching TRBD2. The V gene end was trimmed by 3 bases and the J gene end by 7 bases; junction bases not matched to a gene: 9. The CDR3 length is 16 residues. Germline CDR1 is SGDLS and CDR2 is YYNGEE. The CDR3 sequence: CASSAPGLAVWNEQFF. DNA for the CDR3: TGTGCCAGCAGCGCCCCGGGACTAGCGGTATGGAATGAGCAGTTCTTC. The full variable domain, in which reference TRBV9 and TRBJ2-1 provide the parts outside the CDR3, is DSGVTQTPKHLITATGQRVTLRCSPRSGDLSVYWYQQSLDQGLQFLIQYYNGEERAKGNILERFSAQQFPDLHSELNLSSLELGDSALYFCASSAPGLAVWNEQFFGPGTRLTVL.

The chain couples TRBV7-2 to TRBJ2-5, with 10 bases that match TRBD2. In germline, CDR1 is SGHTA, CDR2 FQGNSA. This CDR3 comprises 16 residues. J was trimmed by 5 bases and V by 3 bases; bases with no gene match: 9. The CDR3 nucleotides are TGTGCCAGCAGCTTGGGGGTGGTAGCGGGAGGCGAGACCCAGTACTTC. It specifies CASSLGVVAGGETQYF.

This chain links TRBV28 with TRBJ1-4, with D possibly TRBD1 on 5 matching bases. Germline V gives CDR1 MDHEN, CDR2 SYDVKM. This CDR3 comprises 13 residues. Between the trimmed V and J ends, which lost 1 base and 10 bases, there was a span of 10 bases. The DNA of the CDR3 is TGTGCCAGCAGTTTATTGCAGGGCTCAAAACTGTTTTTT. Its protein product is CASSLLQGSKLFF.

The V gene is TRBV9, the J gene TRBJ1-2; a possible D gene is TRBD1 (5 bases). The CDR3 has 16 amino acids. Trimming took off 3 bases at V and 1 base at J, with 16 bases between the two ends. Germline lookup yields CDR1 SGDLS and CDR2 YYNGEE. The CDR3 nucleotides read TGTGCCAGCAGCGGAGCGGTCCAGGGCCTTAACTATGGCTACACCTTC. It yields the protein CASSGAVQGLNYGYTF.

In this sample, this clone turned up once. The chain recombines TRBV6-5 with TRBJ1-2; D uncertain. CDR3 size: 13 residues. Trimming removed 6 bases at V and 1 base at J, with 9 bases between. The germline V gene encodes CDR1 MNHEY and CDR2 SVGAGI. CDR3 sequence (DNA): TGTGCCAGCAGCTCGTACAATAACTATGGCTACACCTTC. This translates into CASSSYNNYGYTF.

CDR3 nucleotides: TGTGCCATCAGTGAGGGGAGTACCTACGAGCAGTACTTC. This encodes CAISEGSTYEQYF. The V call is TRBV10-3, the J call TRBJ2-7; weak D call: TRBD2 (5 bases). V dropped 2 bases and J dropped 2 bases, with 7 bases sitting between them. The CDR3 runs to 13 residues. Germline assignment: CDR1 ENHRY and CDR2 SYGVKD.

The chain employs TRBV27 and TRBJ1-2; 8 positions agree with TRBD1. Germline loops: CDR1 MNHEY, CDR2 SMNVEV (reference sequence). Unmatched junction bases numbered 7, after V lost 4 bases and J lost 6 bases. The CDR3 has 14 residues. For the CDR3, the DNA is TGTGCCAGCAGTTCCCCCCAGGGGGCGGATGGCTACACCTTC. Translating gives CASSSPQGADGYTF.

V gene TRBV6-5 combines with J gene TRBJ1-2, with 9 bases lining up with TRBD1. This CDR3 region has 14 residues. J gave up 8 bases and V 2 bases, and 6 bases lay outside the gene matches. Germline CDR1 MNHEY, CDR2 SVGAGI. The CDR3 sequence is CASSYRDRAYGYTF. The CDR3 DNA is TGTGCCAGCAGTTACCGGGACAGGGCATACGGCTACACCTTC.

The CDR3 spells CASSQPIGGQETQYF. The CDR3, as DNA: TGTGCCAGCAGCCAACCTATTGGAGGCCAAGAGACCCAGTACTTC. The rearrangement joins TRBV9 to TRBJ2-5; D possibly corresponds to TRBD2 (5 bases). Germline V gene data show CDR1 as SGDLS and CDR2 as YYNGEE. The V and J ends lost 4 bases and 1 base respectively, with 14 bases between them. This CDR3 spans 15 amino acids. Drawing the rest from reference TRBV9 and TRBJ2-5, the complete variable domain is DSGVTQTPKHLITATGQRVTLRCSPRSGDLSVYWYQQSLDQGLQFLIQYYNGEERAKGNILERFSAQQFPDLHSELNLSSLELGDSALYFCASSQPIGGQETQYFGPGTRLLVL.

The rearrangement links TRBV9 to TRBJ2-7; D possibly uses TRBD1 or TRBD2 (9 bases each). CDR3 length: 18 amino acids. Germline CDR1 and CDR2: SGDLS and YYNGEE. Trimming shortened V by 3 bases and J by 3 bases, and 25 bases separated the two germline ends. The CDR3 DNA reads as TGTGCCAGCAGCGCAGGGGCGGGAGGGACAGGGATCGTCTACGAGCAGTACTTC. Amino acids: CASSAGAGGTGIVYEQYF.

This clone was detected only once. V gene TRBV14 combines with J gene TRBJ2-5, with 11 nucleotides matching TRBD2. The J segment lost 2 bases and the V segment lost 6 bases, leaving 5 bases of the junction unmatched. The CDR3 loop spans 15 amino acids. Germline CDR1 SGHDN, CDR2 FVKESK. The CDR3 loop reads CASSDLAGGQETQYF. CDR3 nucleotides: TGTGCCAGCAGTGACCTAGCGGGAGGACAAGAGACCCAGTACTTC.

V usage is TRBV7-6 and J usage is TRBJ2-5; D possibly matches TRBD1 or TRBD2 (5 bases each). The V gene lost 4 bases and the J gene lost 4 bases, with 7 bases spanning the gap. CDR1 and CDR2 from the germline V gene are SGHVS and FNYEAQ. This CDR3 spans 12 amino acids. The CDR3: CASSWGSETQYF. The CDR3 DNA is TGTGCCAGCAGCTGGGGGTCAGAGACCCAGTACTTC.

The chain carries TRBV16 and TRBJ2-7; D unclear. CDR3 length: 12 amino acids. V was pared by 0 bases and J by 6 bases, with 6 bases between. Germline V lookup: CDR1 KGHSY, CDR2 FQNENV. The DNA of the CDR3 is TGTGCCAGCAGCCAATCGGACCGCGAGCAGTACTTC. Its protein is CASSQSDREQYF.

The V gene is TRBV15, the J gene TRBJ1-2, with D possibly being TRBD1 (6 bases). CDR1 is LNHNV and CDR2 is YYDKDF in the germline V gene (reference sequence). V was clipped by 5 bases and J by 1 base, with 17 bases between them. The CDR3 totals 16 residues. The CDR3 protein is CATSYPRDTFNYGYTF. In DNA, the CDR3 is TGTGCCACCAGCTACCCCCGGGACACGTTTAACTATGGCTACACCTTC.

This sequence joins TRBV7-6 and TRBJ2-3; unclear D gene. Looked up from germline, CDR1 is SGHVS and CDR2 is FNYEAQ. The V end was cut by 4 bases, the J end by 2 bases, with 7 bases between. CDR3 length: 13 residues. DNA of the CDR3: TGTGCCAGCAGCTCTAGACTCACAGATACGCAGTATTTT. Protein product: CASSSRLTDTQYF.

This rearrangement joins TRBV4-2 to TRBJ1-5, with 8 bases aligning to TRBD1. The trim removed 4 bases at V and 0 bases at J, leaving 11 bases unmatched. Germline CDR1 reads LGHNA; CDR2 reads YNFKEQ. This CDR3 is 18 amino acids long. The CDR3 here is CASSLSWTGKYSNQPQHF. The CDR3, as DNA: TGTGCCAGCAGCCTTTCATGGACAGGGAAATATAGCAATCAGCCCCAGCATTTT.